One sample yielded the 10 T cell receptor beta chains listed below, sequenced in a study of cytomegalovirus exposure and HLA in healthy donors. The PCR used 60 Vbeta and 13 Jbeta primers. Repertoires were generated with immunoSEQ multiplex PCR, while TCRdb's copy carries only in-frame clones and drops some. The profile shows some 150,000 clones, around four fifths of them singletons. The source material was PBMCs. All receptors come from a boy younger than 10 in good health and CMV-seronegative.

The V and J genes are TRBV4-2 and TRBJ2-4; 7 nucleotides align to TRBD2. V dropped 3 bases and J dropped 3; count of bases not matched to a gene: 11. The CDR3 contains 17 residues. Germline V gene data show CDR1 as LGHNA and CDR2 as YNFKEQ. The CDR3 DNA sequence: TGTGCCAGCAGCCACCGAGGGGAGGGCCGGGACAAAAACATTCAGTACTTC. Its protein is CASSHRGEGRDKNIQYF.

This clone occurred a few times. V is TRBV6-6 and J is TRBJ2-1, with D possibly being TRBD1 (5 bases). From germline, CDR1 is MNHNY and CDR2 SVGAGI (reference sequence). The CDR3 sequence is 14 residues long. V dropped 4 bases and J dropped 0 bases, with 7 bases sitting between them. The CDR3 loop is CASSSDSSYNEQFF. CDR3 DNA: TGTGCCAGCAGTTCCGACAGCTCCTACAATGAGCAGTTCTTC.

The chain has TRBV11-3 and TRBJ2-2; 9 bases agree with TRBD2. Germline values: CDR1 SGHNT, CDR2 YENEEA. J gave up 8 bases and V 4 bases, and 8 bases lay outside the gene matches. The CDR3 runs to 15 residues. This CDR3 is CASSSGSGGKGELFF. The CDR3 nucleotides are TGTGCCAGCAGCTCAGGAAGCGGGGGGAAGGGGGAGCTGTTTTTT.

CDR3 DNA: TGTGCCAGCAGGACAGGGGAGGGGTCTGAAGCTTTCTTT. This translates into CASRTGEGSEAFF. The chain links TRBV6-4 to TRBJ1-1; TRBD1 matches at 8 bases. The CDR3 has 13 amino acids. CDR1 MRHNA and CDR2 SNTAGT come from the germline V gene. The ends lost 6 bases at V and 6 bases at J; junction bases unmatched: 6.

In DNA, the CDR3 is TGTGCCTGGAGTGAGGGACAGGACAACACTGAAGCTTTCTTT. Protein: CAWSEGQDNTEAFF. The rearrangement uses TRBV30 and TRBJ1-1; 8 bases are a match to TRBD1. J lost 2 bases, V lost 1 base, and 3 bases had no gene match. CDR1 and CDR2 (germline): GTSNPN, SVGIG (reference sequence). This CDR3 contains 14 residues.

J is TRBJ2-7 and V is TRBV6-6; 9 positions match TRBD2. The V and J ends lost 5 bases and 6 bases, in that order; junction bases with no gene match: 11. Germline V gene data show CDR1 as MNHNY and CDR2 as SVGAGI (reference sequence). The CDR3 sequence is 15 residues long. The CDR3 DNA reads TGTGCCAGCAGTACGGTGCGGGAGGGCCACGGCGAGCAGTACTTC. Its translation: CASSTVREGHGEQYF.

This rearrangement joins TRBV13 to TRBJ2-7, with 9 bases matching TRBD2. Germline CDR1 and CDR2: PRHDT and FYEKMQ (reference sequence). There are 17 residues in the CDR3. J gave up 3 bases and V 3 bases, and 12 bases lay outside the gene matches. For the CDR3, the DNA is TGTGCCAGCAGCTTCTCTAGCGGGGCGATCTTCGTCTACGAGCAGTACTTC. Its protein product is CASSFSSGAIFVYEQYF. The variable domain in full, completed from reference TRBV13 and TRBJ2-7, reads AAGVIQSPRHLIKEKRETATLKCYPIPRHDTVYWYQQGPGQDPQFLISFYEKMQSDKGSIPDRFSAQQFSDYHSELNMSSLELGDSALYFCASSFSSGAIFVYEQYFGPGTRLTVT.

The chain uses TRBV9 and TRBJ2-2, with 8 bases matching TRBD1. CDR3 length: 15 residues. Germline CDR1 reads SGDLS; CDR2 reads YYNGEE. Trimming at V came to 0 bases and at J to 5 bases, leaving 3 bases not matched to a gene. In nucleotides, the CDR3 is TGTGCCAGCAGCGTAGTGCAGGGGGCGACCGGGGAGCTGTTTTTT. As protein: CASSVVQGATGELFF.

The chain links TRBV7-3 to TRBJ2-3; D may be TRBD1 (5 bases). The V end lost 1 base, the J end lost 4 bases, and 24 bases lay between the germline ends. Germline CDR1 SGHTA, CDR2 FQGTGA. The CDR3 is made up of 19 amino acids. The CDR3 here is CASSLRFYAAGSYPDTQYF. The CDR3 DNA sequence: TGTGCCAGCAGCTTAAGGTTTTACGCGGCAGGGTCCTATCCAGATACGCAGTATTTT.

This clone occurred a few times. The rearrangement uses TRBV27 and TRBJ1-6; D perhaps matches TRBD1 (6 bases). With 3 bases removed from V and 6 bases from J, the gap between germline ends came to 12 bases. Looked up from germline, CDR1 is MNHEY and CDR2 is SMNVEV (reference sequence). CDR3 size: 15 residues. In DNA form, the CDR3 reads TGTGCCAGCAGTTTCGAGGTAGGGGGTAATTCACCCCTCCACTTT. Translation gives CASSFEVGGNSPLHF.